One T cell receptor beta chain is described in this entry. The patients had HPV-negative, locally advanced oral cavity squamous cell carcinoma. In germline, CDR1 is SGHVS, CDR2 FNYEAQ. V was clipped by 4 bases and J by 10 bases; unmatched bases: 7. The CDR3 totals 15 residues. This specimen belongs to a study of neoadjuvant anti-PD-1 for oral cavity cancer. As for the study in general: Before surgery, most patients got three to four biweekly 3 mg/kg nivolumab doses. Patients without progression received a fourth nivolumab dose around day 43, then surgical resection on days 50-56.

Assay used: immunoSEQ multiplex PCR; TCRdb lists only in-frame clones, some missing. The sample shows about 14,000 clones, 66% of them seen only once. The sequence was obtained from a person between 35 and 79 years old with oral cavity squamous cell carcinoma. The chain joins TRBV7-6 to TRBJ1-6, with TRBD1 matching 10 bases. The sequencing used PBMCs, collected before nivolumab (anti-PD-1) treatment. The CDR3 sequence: CASSSGQGNLSPLHF. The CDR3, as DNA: TGTGCCAGCAGCTCGGGACAGGGGAATCTATCACCCCTCCACTTT.